This note documents a single TCR beta chain sequence. A much larger clone sits a single nucleotide away, making a read error possible. The data originate from a study of blood T cells in healthy people across ages. The germline V gene encodes CDR1 MDHEN and CDR2 SYDVKM. The CDR3 runs 13 residues. A sample-barcoded 5' primer and a J-beta primer mix were used in a second PCR of roughly 6 to 11 cycles. Each of the samples gave a minimum of 2.5 million paired-end reads that contained CDR3. TCRdb processed the 5' RACE reads anew with MiXCR; each CDR3 protein has one entry. The table includes 800,000 to 950,000 distinct CDR3 sequences, roughly 43% detected once. The sample providers were healthy Caucasian people from Russia, aged about 6 to 90. Per sample, no less than 6 micrograms of total RNA were extracted.

The J gene is TRBJ1-2, the V gene TRBV28; the D gene is possibly TRBD1 (5 bases). The sequence came from a man aged 25 to 40 in good health. The sequenced sample consisted of blood. The CDR3 reads CASSVRGADGHTF. The CDR3 DNA reads as TGTGCCAGCAGTGTACGCGGGGCTGATGGCCACACCTTC.